This T cell receptor (beta chain) stems from a study of blood T cell repertoires in COVID-19. Across the whole study: Specimens from acute and convalescent COVID-19 originated in the United States, Italy and Spain. PBMCs, B-cell-depleted T cells, or T cells were the source of the cDNA or gDNA that made up the material.

Germline assignment: CDR1 MNHEY and CDR2 SVGAGI. Trimming removed 4 bases from V and 3 bases from J, with 4 bases in between. CDR3 length equals 11 residues. Seattle patients were enrolled during active infection and followed longitudinally. Per the study methods: It was from reference gene primer amplification that nucleated cell counts were estimated. The data were produced by immunoSEQ multiplex PCR, yet TCRdb's version contains in-frame clones alone and is incomplete. V and J calls and clone size are those listed in that table; D and trimming were worked out from the DNA. The table has some 400,000 clones, about 87% seen once.

Sequences were obtained from peripheral blood. The source is a woman aged 60-70 years with COVID-19, enrolled during active disease. This chain links TRBV6-5 with TRBJ2-7; D is unresolved. The CDR3 DNA is TGTGCCAGCAGTTTTCGCTACGAGCAGTACTTC. The encoded protein is CASSFRYEQYF.